This TCR beta chain was identified in a study of regulatory T cells in long-lasting Graves disease. Noted time point: newly diagnosed GD, antithyroid drugs for less than 3 months. PBMC RNA served as the TCR library source. Arm-PCR with iRepertoire HTBI primers amplified the CDR3 regions for these TCR beta libraries. TCRdb itself ran the multiplex PCR reads through MiXCR, one entry per CDR3 protein. Of under 300,000 distinct CDR3 sequences in the sample, 20% were seen once. Whole-study results and caveats: In persistent patients, shared public clonotypes (more than 2,500) outnumbered those in new patients (roughly 1,000).

Ten or more counts support this clonotype. Its antigen is currently unknown. J gave up 2 bases and V 4 bases, and 6 bases lay outside the gene matches. From germline, CDR1 is MNHGY and CDR2 SVAAGI. The length of the CDR3 is 15 residues. This TCR was sampled from a female donor with Graves disease. This chain links TRBV6-9 with TRBJ1-2; 8 bases line up with TRBD1. The specimen was peripheral blood mononuclear cells (PBMCs), collected at new diagnosis, from a patient treated with antithyroid drugs. Here the CDR3 reads CASSSYRDRNYGYTF. CDR3 bases: TGTGCCAGCAGTTCCTACCGGGACAGGAACTATGGCTACACCTTC.